The rows below give T cell receptor beta chains drawn from one sample of a study of blood T cells in healthy people across ages. TCRdb ran MiXCR on the 5' RACE reads and lists one entry per CDR3 protein. The top ten hold roughly 8.2% of the sample, which has some 1.4 million distinct CDR3 sequences, about 43% seen once. Input material: blood. Receptors originate from a woman between 18 and 30 years old in good health. CDR3s include the opening cysteine and the closing phenylalanine or tryptophan. D genes are given only for firm matches. The size entry is marked missing in some rows and otherwise reads once, few, many or a size class.

size	J	D	V	DNA	CDR3
few	TRBJ2-5	-	TRBV13	TGTGCCAGCAGCTTAAAGGTGGCTGTGGGCCCCCTTCCAAAAGAAGAGACCCAGTACTTC	CASSLKVAVGPLPKEETQYF
few	TRBJ2-1	-	TRBV21-1	TGTGCCAGCAGCAATCACGGGAGGAGCTCCTACAATGAGCAGTTCTTC	CASSNHGRSSYNEQFF
-	TRBJ2-1	-	TRBV5-1	TGCGCCAGCCACTCCGGGGAGAGCGGATTGGGAAATGAGCAGTTCTTC	CASHSGESGLGNEQFF
-	TRBJ2-1	TRBD2	TRBV20-1	TGCAGTGCTCCTTTGGGGGGGGGTAACAATGAGCAGTTCTTC	CSAPLGGGNNEQFF
few	TRBJ1-5	-	TRBV2	TGTGCCAGTTCTAGGGGGGAGCCCCAGCATTTT	CASSRGEPQHF
-	TRBJ2-5	TRBD1	TRBV2	TGTGCCAGCAGCCCCCGGGACAGGGCTTCTAATCCCCAGTACTTC	CASSPRDRASNPQYF
few	TRBJ1-1	-	TRBV29-1	TGCAGCGTTAAAGAGGGGGTCATCTCAGCTTTCTTT	CSVKEGVISAFF
few	TRBJ2-3	-	TRBV20-1	TGCAGTGCTAGTGTCGGGACCACAGATACGCAGTATTTT	CSASVGTTDTQYF
-	TRBJ2-5	TRBD2	TRBV2	TGTGCCTCCAAGGGACTAGCGGGAGGTACAGAGACCCAGTACTTC	CASKGLAGGTETQYF
once	TRBJ2-7	TRBD2	TRBV6-5	TGTGCCAGCAGTCGCGAGACTAGCGGGATTTCTCACGAGCAGTACTTC	CASSRETSGISHEQYF
many	TRBJ2-7	-	TRBV29-1	TGCAGCGTTGAATTGCGGTCCCACTCCTACGAGCAGTACTTC	CSVELRSHSYEQYF
-	TRBJ1-2	-	TRBV20-1	TGCAGTGCTACAGACGCTAACTATGGCTACACCTTC	CSATDANYGYTF
few	TRBJ2-1	TRBD2	TRBV20-1	TGCAGTGCTAGAGACCTAAGCGGGAGCTCCTACAATGAGCAGTTCTTC	CSARDLSGSSYNEQFF
few	TRBJ2-3	TRBD2	TRBV7-2	TGTGCCAGCAGCCCTCGACTAGCGGGAGAGCTTTTAGGAGCTACAGATACGCAGTATTTT	CASSPRLAGELLGATDTQYF
-	TRBJ2-5	-	TRBV6-5	TGTGCCAGCAGCCCCCCCCGGGGGACCCAGTACTTC	CASSPPRGTQYF
-	TRBJ2-5	TRBD1	TRBV10-3	TGTGCCATCGGGGGACAGGGGGTTGAGACCCAGTACTTC	CAIGGQGVETQYF
few	TRBJ1-2	-	TRBV20-1	TGCAGTGCTAGGGATCAGGGAGGCGGCTACACCTTC	CSARDQGGGYTF
few	TRBJ2-5	TRBD2	TRBV7-2	TGTGCCACCCCGTGGCCAAAGACTAGCGGGGTAGGAGAGACCCAGTACTTC	CATPWPKTSGVGETQYF